These T cell receptor beta chains were read from a single sample in a study of radiation and T cells in renal cell carcinoma. Assay: immunoSEQ multiplex PCR; the TCRdb copy retains only in-frame clones and omits some. The sample consists of about 77,000 clones, less than 90% of them appearing once. The sequencing used blood, collected from a patient whose treatment included radiotherapy and nephrectomy. These receptors all stem from a woman aged 60-75 years with renal cell carcinoma. Both conserved end residues are part of each CDR3. Fields, in order: V gene, D gene, clone size, J gene, CDR3 protein, CDR3 DNA. A D gene is named only where the DNA matches it firmly. Clone size is given for some rows only: seen once, a few or many times, or a class if the clone is expanded.

V gene: TRBV4-1; D gene: -; clone size: -; J gene: TRBJ1-6; CDR3 protein: CASSQGDSLRAPLHF; CDR3 DNA: TGCGCCAGCAGCCAAGGTGACAGCCTGCGAGCCCCCCTCCACTTT
V gene: TRBV19; D gene: TRBD1; clone size: -; J gene: TRBJ1-1; CDR3 protein: CASRDRGNTEAFF; CDR3 DNA: TGTGCCAGCCGGGACAGGGGGAACACTGAAGCTTTCTTT
V gene: TRBV6-5; D gene: -; clone size: -; J gene: TRBJ2-1; CDR3 protein: CASSRTDYNEQFF; CDR3 DNA: TGTGCCAGCAGTCGCACGGACTACAATGAGCAGTTCTTC
V gene: TRBV28; D gene: -; clone size: once; J gene: TRBJ1-1; CDR3 protein: CASSRAGTANTEAFF; CDR3 DNA: TGTGCCAGCAGTCGTGCCGGGACGGCGAACACTGAAGCTTTCTTT
V gene: TRBV5-1; D gene: -; clone size: few; J gene: TRBJ2-2; CDR3 protein: CASSPTATSNTGELFF; CDR3 DNA: TGCGCCAGCAGCCCCACAGCGACCTCGAACACCGGGGAGCTGTTTTTT
V gene: TRBV10-3; D gene: -; clone size: -; J gene: TRBJ2-2; CDR3 protein: CAISESGSGSTLDTGELFF; CDR3 DNA: TGTGCCATCAGTGAGTCGGGTAGTGGTAGCACACTGGACACCGGGGAGCTGTTTTTT
V gene: TRBV6-5; D gene: TRBD2; clone size: -; J gene: TRBJ2-3; CDR3 protein: CATKREEVAYF; CDR3 DNA: TGTGCCACAAAGCGGGAGGAGGTTGCGTATTTT
V gene: TRBV28; D gene: -; clone size: once; J gene: TRBJ2-3; CDR3 protein: CASNGEVTDTQYF; CDR3 DNA: TGTGCCAGCAATGGGGAGGTCACAGATACGCAGTATTTT
V gene: TRBV29-1; D gene: TRBD2; clone size: -; J gene: TRBJ2-3; CDR3 protein: CSALGTSGSVDTQYF; CDR3 DNA: TGCAGCGCCCTGGGGACTAGCGGGAGTGTTGATACGCAGTATTTT
V gene: TRBV30; D gene: -; clone size: once; J gene: TRBJ2-6; CDR3 protein: CASGGDLSGANVLTF; CDR3 DNA: TGTGCCTCTGGAGGGGACCTCTCTGGGGCCAACGTCCTGACTTTC
V gene: TRBV25-1; D gene: -; clone size: few; J gene: TRBJ1-1; CDR3 protein: CASSEFGAITEAFF; CDR3 DNA: TGTGCCAGCAGTGAATTTGGGGCTATCACTGAAGCTTTCTTT
V gene: TRBV10-3; D gene: TRBD2; clone size: -; J gene: TRBJ2-1; CDR3 protein: CAISDSGTSGRGKFF; CDR3 DNA: TGTGCCATCAGTGACTCCGGGACTAGCGGGAGAGGAAAGTTCTTC
V gene: TRBV4-3; D gene: -; clone size: -; J gene: TRBJ2-5; CDR3 protein: CASSQDRTGALETETQYF; CDR3 DNA: TGCGCCAGCAGCCAAGATCGGACTGGGGCGCTGGAGACGGAGACCCAGTACTTC
V gene: TRBV5-1; D gene: -; clone size: -; J gene: TRBJ2-3; CDR3 protein: CASSPTARERHTDTQYF; CDR3 DNA: TGCGCCAGCAGCCCGACGGCCCGGGAGCGACACACAGATACGCAGTATTTT
V gene: TRBV15; D gene: -; clone size: -; J gene: TRBJ1-6; CDR3 protein: CATSRDRDSPLHF; CDR3 DNA: TGTGCCACCAGCCGGGACCGGGATTCACCCCTCCACTTT
V gene: TRBV5-6; D gene: TRBD2; clone size: -; J gene: TRBJ2-3; CDR3 protein: CASSFGREGMYF; CDR3 DNA: TGTGCCAGCAGCTTTGGGCGGGAGGGCATGTATTTT
V gene: TRBV7-9; D gene: TRBD1; clone size: -; J gene: TRBJ1-5; CDR3 protein: CASSPGWTGGPYSNQPQHF; CDR3 DNA: TGTGCCAGCAGCCCAGGGTGGACAGGGGGCCCTTATAGCAATCAGCCCCAGCATTTT
V gene: TRBV6-5; D gene: -; clone size: few; J gene: TRBJ1-5; CDR3 protein: CASRPGTGGQPQHF; CDR3 DNA: TGTGCCAGCAGGCCCGGGACGGGGGGTCAGCCCCAGCATTTT
V gene: TRBV7-9; D gene: -; clone size: -; J gene: TRBJ1-3; CDR3 protein: CASSLDPGSGNTIYF; CDR3 DNA: TGTGCCAGCAGCTTAGACCCAGGGTCTGGAAACACCATATATTTT
V gene: TRBV10-3; D gene: TRBD1; clone size: few; J gene: TRBJ2-5; CDR3 protein: CAIRTGQGGETQYF; CDR3 DNA: TGTGCCATCAGAACCGGACAGGGTGGGGAGACCCAGTACTTC
V gene: TRBV10-1; D gene: TRBD1; clone size: -; J gene: TRBJ1-3; CDR3 protein: CASSRVPTGISSGNTIYF; CDR3 DNA: TGCGCCAGCAGCCGAGTCCCGACAGGGATCAGCTCTGGAAACACCATATATTTT
V gene: TRBV7-9; D gene: -; clone size: -; J gene: TRBJ1-2; CDR3 protein: CASSLMGQGKGYTF; CDR3 DNA: TGTGCCAGCAGCTTAATGGGGCAGGGAAAAGGCTACACCTTC
V gene: TRBV5-4; D gene: TRBD1; clone size: -; J gene: TRBJ1-6; CDR3 protein: CASSLGQGRNNSPLHF; CDR3 DNA: TGTGCCAGCAGCCTGGGACAGGGGCGGAATAATTCACCCCTCCACTTT
V gene: TRBV6-1; D gene: -; clone size: -; J gene: TRBJ2-1; CDR3 protein: CASTGEADEQFF; CDR3 DNA: TGTGCCAGCACAGGGGAGGCCGATGAGCAGTTCTTC
V gene: TRBV7-2; D gene: -; clone size: few; J gene: TRBJ1-6; CDR3 protein: CASSFQGSPLHF; CDR3 DNA: TGTGCCAGCAGCTTCCAGGGGTCACCCCTCCACTTT
V gene: TRBV11-2; D gene: -; clone size: -; J gene: TRBJ1-1; CDR3 protein: CASSLSGTNTEAFF; CDR3 DNA: TGTGCCAGCAGCCTCTCCGGGACAAACACTGAAGCTTTCTTT
V gene: TRBV6-5; D gene: TRBD1; clone size: -; J gene: TRBJ1-5; CDR3 protein: CASSPLQGADQPQHF; CDR3 DNA: TGTGCCAGCAGCCCCTTACAGGGGGCCGATCAGCCCCAGCATTTT
V gene: TRBV10-2; D gene: -; clone size: -; J gene: TRBJ1-2; CDR3 protein: CASSEGGAPNYGYTF; CDR3 DNA: TGCGCCAGCTCTGAGGGAGGGGCTCCTAACTATGGCTACACCTTC
V gene: TRBV27; D gene: -; clone size: -; J gene: TRBJ1-5; CDR3 protein: CASGTVGTPPFPQHF; CDR3 DNA: TGTGCCAGCGGTACCGTCGGGACACCCCCTTTTCCCCAGCATTTT